The TCR beta chain described here comes from a study of CXCR3-negative and CXCR3-positive naive CD8 T cells. General study findings and limits: For naive cells, CXCR3-negative and CXCR3-positive subsets had similar TRBV-TRBJ usage; for memory cells, usage differed.

Sorts that each held 280,000 or so cells were run in triplicate for every CD8+ T cell subset. Notes on this clonotype: Its antigen remains unidentified.

It was by 5' RACE with UMI labels that the TRB cDNA libraries were prepared. TCRdb re-called the 5' RACE reads and shows each CDR3 protein once, DNA omitted. This sample's clone table lists over 100,000 distinct CDR3 sequences. Germline CDR1 reads SEHNR; CDR2 reads FQNEAQ (reference sequence). The length of the CDR3 is 15 residues. Material for sequencing was naive CXCR3- CD8+ T cells from blood. Subset of the sample: CD45RO-CCR7+CD27+CD95- naive CD8+ T cells lacking CXCR3 (TNR3-). This sequence originates from a human donor in good health. Some clones in this sample may be carry-over from other donors' samples. The chain recombines TRBV7-9 with TRBJ2-7; TCRdb's D gene call, TRBD2, goes unchecked for lack of DNA. The CDR3 is CASSGKLESSYEQYF.